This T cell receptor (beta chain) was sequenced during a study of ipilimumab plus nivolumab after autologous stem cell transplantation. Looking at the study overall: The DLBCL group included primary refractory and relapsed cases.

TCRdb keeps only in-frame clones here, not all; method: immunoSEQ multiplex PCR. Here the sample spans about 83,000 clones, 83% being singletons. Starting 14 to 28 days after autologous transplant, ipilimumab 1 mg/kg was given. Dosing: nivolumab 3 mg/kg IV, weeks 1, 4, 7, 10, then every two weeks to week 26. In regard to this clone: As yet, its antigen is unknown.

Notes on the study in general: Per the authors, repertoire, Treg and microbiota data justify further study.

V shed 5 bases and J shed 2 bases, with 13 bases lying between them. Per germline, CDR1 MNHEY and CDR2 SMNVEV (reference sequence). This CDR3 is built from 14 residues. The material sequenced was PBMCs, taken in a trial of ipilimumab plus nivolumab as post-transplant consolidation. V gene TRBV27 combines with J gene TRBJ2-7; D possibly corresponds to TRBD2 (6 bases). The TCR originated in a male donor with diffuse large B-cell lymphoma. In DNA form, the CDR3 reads TGTGCCAGCAGTAGAGTAGGACTACCCTACGAGCAGTACTTC. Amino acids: CASSRVGLPYEQYF.